A selection of T cell receptor beta chains follows, all from one sample in a study of T-cell reconstitution after alpha-beta-depleted transplantation in children. TCRdb re-analysed the PCR reads in MiXCR, keeping a single row per CDR3 protein. The sample contains roughly 670,000 distinct CDR3 sequences, 10% to 15% of which appear only once. The sequencing used PBMCs, collected before TCRalphabeta/CD19-depleted stem cell transplant. The receptor source for this set is a girl aged 2 to 10 with congenital amegakaryocytic thrombocytopenia, due to receive a stem cell transplant. Both conserved end residues are part of each CDR3. The D gene is left open where the match is weak. Where a row states a size, it is once, few, many or the class of an expanded clone; other rows omit it.

J gene: TRBJ2-1; clone size: many; V gene: TRBV28; D gene: -; CDR3 DNA: TGTGCCAGCAGTGAGACTCCTCCCCGAGATGAGCAGTTCTTC; CDR3 protein: CASSETPPRDEQFF
J gene: TRBJ2-3; clone size: once; V gene: TRBV5-1; D gene: TRBD2; CDR3 DNA: TGCGCCAGCAGCAGACTAGCGGGAGATACGGATGCGCAGTATTTT; CDR3 protein: CASSRLAGDTDAQYF
J gene: TRBJ2-7; clone size: few; V gene: TRBV5-1; D gene: -; CDR3 DNA: TGCGCCAGCAGCGTTCAGGACGGCCCCTACGAGCAGTACTTC; CDR3 protein: CASSVQDGPYEQYF
J gene: TRBJ2-2; clone size: -; V gene: TRBV11-3; D gene: -; CDR3 DNA: TGTGCCAGCAGGCTAGATACGAACACCGGGGAGCTGTTTTTT; CDR3 protein: CASRLDTNTGELFF
J gene: TRBJ2-7; clone size: -; V gene: TRBV5-1; D gene: TRBD1; CDR3 DNA: TGCGCCAGCAGCCTAGGACCCGGGACAGCAAGACCCTACGAGCAGTACTTC; CDR3 protein: CASSLGPGTARPYEQYF
J gene: TRBJ2-1; clone size: -; V gene: TRBV14; D gene: TRBD2; CDR3 DNA: TGTGCCAGCAGCCAAGTGGGGAGGGGTAATGAGCAGTTCTTC; CDR3 protein: CASSQVGRGNEQFF
J gene: TRBJ2-7; clone size: many; V gene: TRBV6-1; D gene: TRBD2; CDR3 DNA: TGTGCCAGCAGCGGACTAGCGGGAGGCTACGAGCAGTACTTC; CDR3 protein: CASSGLAGGYEQYF
J gene: TRBJ1-5; clone size: many; V gene: TRBV6-1; D gene: -; CDR3 DNA: TGTGCCACCAGTCGGGGGGCCGTCCAGCCCCAGCATTTT; CDR3 protein: CATSRGAVQPQHF
J gene: TRBJ1-1; clone size: few; V gene: TRBV5-1; D gene: -; CDR3 DNA: TGCGCCAGCAGCTTGGTGGGGGAGAGGGGGACCACTGAAGCTTTCTTT; CDR3 protein: CASSLVGERGTTEAFF
J gene: TRBJ2-1; clone size: few; V gene: TRBV11-2; D gene: -; CDR3 DNA: TGTGCCAGCAGCTTAGAAGCATGGGGGGCTTCCTACAATGAGCAGTTCTTC; CDR3 protein: CASSLEAWGASYNEQFF
J gene: TRBJ2-2; clone size: few; V gene: TRBV10-3; D gene: TRBD2; CDR3 DNA: TGTGCCATCAGTGGTGAAACTAGCGGGAGAGCCTTGGCTGGCACCGGGGAGCTGTTTTTT; CDR3 protein: CAISGETSGRALAGTGELFF
J gene: TRBJ2-1; clone size: many; V gene: TRBV5-1; D gene: TRBD2; CDR3 DNA: TGCGCCAGCAGTACGTCTAGCGGTACGTTTGAGCAGTTCTTC; CDR3 protein: CASSTSSGTFEQFF
J gene: TRBJ2-1; clone size: few; V gene: TRBV20-1; D gene: TRBD2; CDR3 DNA: TGCAGTGCTAGCCTCATTAGCGGGAGACCGTATGAGCAGTTCTTC; CDR3 protein: CSASLISGRPYEQFF
J gene: TRBJ2-1; clone size: many; V gene: TRBV7-6; D gene: TRBD2; CDR3 DNA: TGTGCCAGCAGCTTTGATGTACTAGCGGGGAGGAGGTCCTACAATGAGCAGTTCTTC; CDR3 protein: CASSFDVLAGRRSYNEQFF
J gene: TRBJ2-2; clone size: few; V gene: TRBV7-9; D gene: TRBD1; CDR3 DNA: TGTGCCAGCAGCTTATTTGGACAGGGGGCGGCCGGGGAGCTGTTTTTT; CDR3 protein: CASSLFGQGAAGELFF
J gene: TRBJ2-7; clone size: -; V gene: TRBV7-9; D gene: -; CDR3 DNA: TGTGCCAGCAGCTCTAGCCGGGACATAAGGGCCGAGCAGTACTTC; CDR3 protein: CASSSSRDIRAEQYF
J gene: TRBJ2-1; clone size: many; V gene: TRBV12-3/TRBV12-4; D gene: -; CDR3 DNA: TGTGCCAGCAGCAGGGCCTACAATGAGCAGTTCTTC; CDR3 protein: CASSRAYNEQFF
J gene: TRBJ1-1; clone size: few; V gene: TRBV14; D gene: -; CDR3 DNA: TGTGCCAGCAGCCAAGTCATGGGTGGTGCTAGAGGCACTGAAGCTTTCTTT; CDR3 protein: CASSQVMGGARGTEAFF
J gene: TRBJ2-1; clone size: many; V gene: TRBV24-1; D gene: -; CDR3 DNA: TGTGCCACCAGTGACGCCCCGGATTACTACAATGAGCAGTTCTTC; CDR3 protein: CATSDAPDYYNEQFF
J gene: TRBJ1-3; clone size: many; V gene: TRBV2; D gene: -; CDR3 DNA: TGTGCCAGCAGCTCCAGGGTGAGGGACACCATATATTTT; CDR3 protein: CASSSRVRDTIYF
J gene: TRBJ2-7; clone size: many; V gene: TRBV5-1; D gene: -; CDR3 DNA: TGCGCCAGCAGCTTGTCTGGTCCTCCCTACGAGCAGTACTTC; CDR3 protein: CASSLSGPPYEQYF
J gene: TRBJ1-1; clone size: many; V gene: TRBV4-1; D gene: -; CDR3 DNA: TGCGCCAGCAGCCAAGATTTGGCAGTTTATACTGAAGCTTTCTTT; CDR3 protein: CASSQDLAVYTEAFF
J gene: TRBJ1-3; clone size: many; V gene: TRBV29-1; D gene: -; CDR3 DNA: TGCAGCGTTGAACTTGGTAACTCTGGAAACACCATATATTTT; CDR3 protein: CSVELGNSGNTIYF
J gene: TRBJ2-7; clone size: -; V gene: TRBV20-1; D gene: -; CDR3 DNA: TGCAGCGCCCCTAGGGGAGGCTCCTACGAGCAGTACTTC; CDR3 protein: CSAPRGGSYEQYF
J gene: TRBJ1-1; clone size: -; V gene: TRBV30; D gene: -; CDR3 DNA: TGTGCCTGGGTCGTCAGAGGGAACACTGAAGCTTTCTTT; CDR3 protein: CAWVVRGNTEAFF
J gene: TRBJ1-1; clone size: few; V gene: TRBV7-2; D gene: TRBD1; CDR3 DNA: TGTGCCAGCAGCACGGGACAGGGAAGGGATGCTGAAGCTTTCTTT; CDR3 protein: CASSTGQGRDAEAFF
J gene: TRBJ2-2; clone size: many; V gene: TRBV28; D gene: TRBD1; CDR3 DNA: TGTGCCAGCAGTTTATTATTGGACCGTCAGGGGGCGGGTTTTGGCCCCGGGGAGCTGTTTTTT; CDR3 protein: CASSLLLDRQGAGFGPGELFF
J gene: TRBJ2-7; clone size: many; V gene: TRBV10-3; D gene: TRBD2; CDR3 DNA: TGTGCCATCAGTGAGGGACTAGACTCCTACGAGCAGTACTTC; CDR3 protein: CAISEGLDSYEQYF
J gene: TRBJ2-1; clone size: -; V gene: TRBV2; D gene: -; CDR3 DNA: TGTGCCAGGACGAGAGGGGATGAGCAGTTCTTC; CDR3 protein: CARTRGDEQFF
J gene: TRBJ1-1; clone size: -; V gene: TRBV18; D gene: -; CDR3 DNA: TGTGCCAGCTCACCACCGAGAACCGGGGACTTGAACACTGAAGCTTTCTTT; CDR3 protein: CASSPPRTGDLNTEAFF
J gene: TRBJ1-1; clone size: few; V gene: TRBV3-1; D gene: -; CDR3 DNA: TGTGCCAGCAGCCAAGAAAGTCGGTCGGGAGGAGCTTTCTTT; CDR3 protein: CASSQESRSGGAFF
J gene: TRBJ2-3; clone size: -; V gene: TRBV6-4; D gene: -; CDR3 DNA: TGTGCCAGCATACGAGATACGCAGTATTTT; CDR3 protein: CASIRDTQYF
J gene: TRBJ1-1; clone size: many; V gene: TRBV20-1; D gene: -; CDR3 DNA: TGCAGTGCTGGGCGGGGGTTTAAGAACACTGAAGCTTTCTTT; CDR3 protein: CSAGRGFKNTEAFF
J gene: TRBJ2-5; clone size: -; V gene: TRBV14; D gene: -; CDR3 DNA: TGTGCCAGCAGCCAAGGAGTGGGGTACCAAGAGACCCAGTACTTC; CDR3 protein: CASSQGVGYQETQYF
J gene: TRBJ2-5; clone size: few; V gene: TRBV29-1; D gene: -; CDR3 DNA: TGCAGCGTTGTGTTTGCGTATGAGACCCAGTACTTC; CDR3 protein: CSVVFAYETQYF
J gene: TRBJ1-6; clone size: few; V gene: TRBV3-1; D gene: -; CDR3 DNA: TGTGCCAGCAGCTTCGTTCCTGGGAGCTCCTATAATTCACCCCTCCACTTT; CDR3 protein: CASSFVPGSSYNSPLHF
J gene: TRBJ2-2; clone size: few; V gene: TRBV6-2/TRBV6-3; D gene: -; CDR3 DNA: TGTGCCAGCAGTTACGAGAACACCGGGGAGCTGTTTTTT; CDR3 protein: CASSYENTGELFF
J gene: TRBJ2-5; clone size: many; V gene: TRBV20-1; D gene: -; CDR3 DNA: TGCAGTGCGTGGGACATCCAAGAGACCCAGTACTTC; CDR3 protein: CSAWDIQETQYF
J gene: TRBJ2-7; clone size: many; V gene: TRBV28; D gene: -; CDR3 DNA: TGTGCCAGCAGCCCGACATTCCAGCACGAGCAGTACTTC; CDR3 protein: CASSPTFQHEQYF
J gene: TRBJ2-7; clone size: many; V gene: TRBV5-1; D gene: TRBD2; CDR3 DNA: TGCGCCAGCAGCTTGGAGGAGGGACTAGCTTTGCCGTACTTC; CDR3 protein: CASSLEEGLALPYF
J gene: TRBJ1-2; clone size: -; V gene: TRBV5-1; D gene: -; CDR3 DNA: TGCGCCAGCAGCATGGTGGGTTCAGTCTATGGCTACACCTTC; CDR3 protein: CASSMVGSVYGYTF
J gene: TRBJ2-7; clone size: few; V gene: TRBV10-3; D gene: -; CDR3 DNA: TGTGCCATCAGACAGGGGGGGGCTTACGACGAGCAGTACTTC; CDR3 protein: CAIRQGGAYDEQYF
J gene: TRBJ2-6; clone size: -; V gene: TRBV5-5; D gene: -; CDR3 DNA: TGTGCCAGCAGCTTGTACAGCTCTGGGGCCAACGTCCTGACTTTC; CDR3 protein: CASSLYSSGANVLTF
J gene: TRBJ1-5; clone size: many; V gene: TRBV20-1; D gene: TRBD1; CDR3 DNA: TGCAGTGCACCACAGGGGCTCCGCAATCAGCCCCAGCATTTT; CDR3 protein: CSAPQGLRNQPQHF
J gene: TRBJ2-7; clone size: few; V gene: TRBV11-2; D gene: TRBD2; CDR3 DNA: TGTGCCAGCAGCCCTCTCAGCGGGGCGGCCGTCTCCTACGAGCAGTACTTC; CDR3 protein: CASSPLSGAAVSYEQYF
J gene: TRBJ2-1; clone size: many; V gene: TRBV5-1; D gene: -; CDR3 DNA: TGCGCCAGCAGCCGGGCGGGGGCCAATGAGCAGTTCTTC; CDR3 protein: CASSRAGANEQFF